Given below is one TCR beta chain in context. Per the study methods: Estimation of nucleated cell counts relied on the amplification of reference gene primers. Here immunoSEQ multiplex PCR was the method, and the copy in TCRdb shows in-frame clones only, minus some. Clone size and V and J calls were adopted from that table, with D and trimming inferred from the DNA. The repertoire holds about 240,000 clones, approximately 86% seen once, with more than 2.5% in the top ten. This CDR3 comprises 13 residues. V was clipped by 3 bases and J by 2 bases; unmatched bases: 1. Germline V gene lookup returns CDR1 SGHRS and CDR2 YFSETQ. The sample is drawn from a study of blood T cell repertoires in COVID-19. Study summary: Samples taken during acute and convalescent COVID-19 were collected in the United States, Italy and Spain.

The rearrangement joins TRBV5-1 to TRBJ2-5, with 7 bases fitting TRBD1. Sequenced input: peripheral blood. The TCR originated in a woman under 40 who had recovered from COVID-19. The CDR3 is CASSSTGQETQYF. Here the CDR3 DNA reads TGCGCCAGCAGCTCGACAGGGCAAGAGACCCAGTACTTC.